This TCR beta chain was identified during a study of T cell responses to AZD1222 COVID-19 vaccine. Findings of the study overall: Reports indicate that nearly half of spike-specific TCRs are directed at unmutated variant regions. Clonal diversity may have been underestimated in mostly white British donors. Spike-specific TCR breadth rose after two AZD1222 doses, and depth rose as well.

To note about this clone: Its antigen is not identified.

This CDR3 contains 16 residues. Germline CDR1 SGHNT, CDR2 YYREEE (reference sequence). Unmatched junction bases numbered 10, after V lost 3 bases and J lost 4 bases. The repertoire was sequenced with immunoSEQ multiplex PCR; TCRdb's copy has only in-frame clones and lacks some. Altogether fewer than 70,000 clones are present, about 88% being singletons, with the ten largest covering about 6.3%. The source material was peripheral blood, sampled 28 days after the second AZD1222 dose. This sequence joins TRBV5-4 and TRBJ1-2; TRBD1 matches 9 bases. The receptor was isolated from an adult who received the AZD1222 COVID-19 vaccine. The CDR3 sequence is CASSSVSTGGPYGYTF. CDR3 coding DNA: TGTGCCAGCAGCTCCGTGTCGACAGGGGGGCCCTATGGCTACACCTTC.